This TCR beta chain was documented in a study of tumor-infiltrating lymphocytes in oesophageal squamous cell carcinoma. This clonotype was detected a few times. TCRdb reprocessed the PCR reads with MiXCR, giving one entry per CDR3 protein. The sample shows around 15,000 distinct CDR3 sequences, around half of them seen only once. Trimming shortened V by 5 bases and J by 0 bases, and 13 bases separated the two germline ends. This CDR3 spans 15 amino acids. Germline V gene sequence: CDR1 LNHDA, CDR2 SQIVND (reference sequence). Sequenced: esophageal tumor tissue. The chain carries TRBV19 and TRBJ2-5; D unresolved. This receptor was obtained from a female donor with esophageal squamous cell carcinoma. CDR3: CASSPGLRYQETQYF. The DNA for the CDR3 is TGTGCCAGTAGTCCGGGCCTCCGATACCAAGAGACCCAGTACTTC.